One and the same sample provided the 8 T cell receptor beta chains below, sequenced in a study of OX40 agonist ivuxolimab in advanced cancers. Assay used: immunoSEQ multiplex PCR; TCRdb lists only in-frame clones, some missing. The data contain 96,000 or so clones, roughly 88% of them singletons. Here the sequenced sample was CD4+ or CD8+ T cells sorted from blood, taken in a trial of the OX40 agonist ivuxolimab. These receptor sequences come from an adult with an advanced solid tumor such as melanoma, head and neck, liver or kidney cancer.

The chain couples TRBV27 to TRBJ2-7, with 10 bases aligning to TRBD2. V was pared by 8 bases and J by 3 bases, with 10 bases of the junction left unmatched. The CDR3 is 15 residues long. The germline gives CDR1 MNHEY, CDR2 SMNVEV (reference sequence). CDR3 bases: TGTGCCAGCCACACTAGCGGGACGACGGACTACGAGCAGTACTTC. Translation: CASHTSGTTDYEQYF.

The table lists this clone with a few counts. This rearrangement joins TRBV5-4 to TRBJ2-5; 9 nucleotides match TRBD2. Per germline, CDR1 SGHNT and CDR2 YYREEE (reference sequence). With V trimmed by 3 bases and J by 4 bases, 4 bases remained unmatched. CDR3 size: 14 residues. For the CDR3, the DNA is TGTGCCAGCAGCTCCGGGACTAGCCGAGAGACCCAGTACTTC. It specifies CASSSGTSRETQYF.

V and J are TRBV5-1 and TRBJ2-3, with unresolved D. The germline gives CDR1 SGHRS, CDR2 YFSETQ. The V and J ends lost 1 base and 5 bases respectively, with 2 bases between them. This CDR3 has 11 residues. CDR3 region: CASSLKDTQYF. In DNA, the CDR3 is TGCGCCAGCAGCTTGAAAGATACGCAGTATTTT. The complete variable domain, with remaining parts taken from reference TRBV5-1 and TRBJ2-3, reads KAGVTQTPRYLIKTRGQQVTLSCSPISGHRSVSWYQQTPGQGLQFLFEYFSETQRNKGNFPGRFSGRQFSNSRSEMNVSTLELGDSALYLCASSLKDTQYFGPGTRLTVL.

CDR3 in amino acids: CASRGGTTELKWPQHF. The CDR3 DNA reads TGCGCCAGCAGAGGGGGAACAACAGAGCTTAAATGGCCCCAGCATTTT. The rearrangement joins TRBV10-1 to TRBJ1-5; maybe TRBD1 (6 bases). Germline CDR1 WNHNN, CDR2 SYGVQD (reference sequence). V shed 6 bases and J shed 9 bases, with 24 bases lying between them. This CDR3 has 16 amino acids.

The chain links TRBV6-1 to TRBJ1-1; D call uncertain. The CDR3 has 12 amino acids. Per the germline V gene, CDR1 is MNHNS and CDR2 is SASEGT. Trimming took off 7 bases at V and 1 base at J, with 7 bases between the two ends. This CDR3 is CASTQQNTEAFF. The CDR3 region has the DNA TGTGCCAGCACACAGCAGAACACTGAAGCTTTCTTT.

The chain links TRBV23-1 to TRBJ2-4; 7 nucleotides match TRBD1. TRBV23-1 is an ORF, and what it does is uncertain. Germline trimming cut 6 bases from V and 3 bases from J; bases unmatched to any gene: 8. The CDR3 totals 15 residues. The CDR3 coding sequence is TGCGCCAGCAGACAACCAGGACAGGTCAAAAACATTCAGTACTTC. Its protein is CASRQPGQVKNIQYF.

The V and J genes are TRBV21-1 and TRBJ1-1; TRBD1 is the table's D call, not checked against the DNA. TRBV21-1 is a documented pseudogene. There are 18 residues in the CDR3. In DNA, the CDR3 is TGTGCCAGCAGCAATCCTTGCGTTACACGTTACAGAAACACTGAAGCTTTCTTT. Protein sequence: CASSNPCVTRYRNTEAFF.

V is TRBV2 and J is TRBJ2-3, with no clear D. This CDR3 has 12 residues. The V and J ends lost 6 bases and 2 bases respectively, with 6 bases between them. The germline gives CDR1 SNHLY, CDR2 FYNNEI. The CDR3 coding sequence is TGTGCCAGCAGGGCCGACACAGATACGCAGTATTTT. It translates to CASRADTDTQYF. The entire variable domain, with the rest obtained from reference TRBV2 and TRBJ2-3, is as follows: EPEVTQTPSHQVTQMGQEVILRCVPISNHLYFYWYRQILGQKVEFLVSFYNNEISEKSEIFDDQFSVERPDGSNFTLKIRSTKLEDSAMYFCASRADTDTQYFGPGTRLTVL.